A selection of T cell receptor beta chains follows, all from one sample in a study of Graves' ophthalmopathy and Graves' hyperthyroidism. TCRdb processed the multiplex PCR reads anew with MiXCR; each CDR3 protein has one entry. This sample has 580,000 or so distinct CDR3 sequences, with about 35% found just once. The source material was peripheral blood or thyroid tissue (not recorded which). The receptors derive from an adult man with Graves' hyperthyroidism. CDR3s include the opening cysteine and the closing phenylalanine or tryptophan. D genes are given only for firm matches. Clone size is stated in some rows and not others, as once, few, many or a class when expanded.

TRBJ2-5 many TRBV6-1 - CARGEDGGWTQYF TGTGCCCGTGGCGAGGACGGAGGCTGGACCCAGTACTTC
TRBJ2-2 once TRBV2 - CASSEILRSGELFF TGTGCCAGCAGTGAGATACTTAGGTCCGGGGAGCTGTTTTTT
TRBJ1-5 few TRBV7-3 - CASSLTGRLRSNQPQHF TGTGCCAGCAGCTTAACAGGGAGGCTACGGAGCAATCAGCCCCAGCATTTT
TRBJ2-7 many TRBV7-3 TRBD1 CASSLRAGGAYEQYF TGTGCCAGCAGCTTAAGGGCAGGGGGCGCCTACGAGCAGTACTTC
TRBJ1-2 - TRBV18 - CASSRYRENNGYTF TGTGCCAGCTCACGATACAGGGAAAATAATGGCTACACCTTC
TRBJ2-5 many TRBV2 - CASKEAGQETQYF TGTGCCAGCAAGGAGGCGGGACAAGAGACCCAGTACTTC
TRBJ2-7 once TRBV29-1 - CSVEGWASSYEQYF TGCAGCGTTGAAGGTTGGGCTAGCTCCTACGAGCAGTACTTC
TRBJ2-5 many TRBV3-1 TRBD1 CASSQTGQGQETQYF TGTGCCAGCAGCCAAACGGGACAGGGACAAGAGACCCAGTACTTC
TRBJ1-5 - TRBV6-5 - CASSYGDTGQPQHF TGTGCCAGCAGTTACGGGGACACGGGTCAGCCCCAGCATTTT
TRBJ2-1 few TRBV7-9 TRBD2 CASSLLRTSGSLLLDEQFF TGTGCCAGCAGCTTATTGCGGACTAGCGGGAGCCTCCTTCTCGATGAGCAGTTCTTC
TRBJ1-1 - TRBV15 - CATSRVVDTEASF TGTGCCACCAGCAGAGTTGTGGACACTGAAGCTTCCTTT
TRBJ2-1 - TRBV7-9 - CASSPLSLDAGQFF TGTGCCAGCAGCCCCCTTTCGTTGGACGCAGGGCAGTTCTTC
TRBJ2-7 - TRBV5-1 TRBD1 CASSLFGQGSYEQYF TGCGCCAGCAGCTTGTTCGGACAGGGCTCCTACGAGCAGTACTTC
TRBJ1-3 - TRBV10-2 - CASSESRSGDTIYF TGCGCCAGCAGTGAGTCCCGTTCTGGAGACACCATATATTTT
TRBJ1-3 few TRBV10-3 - CASSYLPPPRQALAGNTIYF TGTGCCAGCAGTTACCTACCTCCCCCTCGACAGGCTTTAGCTGGAAACACCATATATTTT
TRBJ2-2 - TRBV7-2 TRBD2 CASSQRLGLAGTGELFF TGTGCCAGCAGCCAAAGACTCGGACTAGCGGGGACCGGGGAGCTGTTTTTT
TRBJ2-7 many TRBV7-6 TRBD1 CASSLYRGPNYEQYF TGTGCCAGCAGCTTGTACAGGGGGCCGAACTACGAGCAGTACTTC
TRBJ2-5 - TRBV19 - CTSSRDTSGKTQYF TGTACCAGCTCACGGGATACGTCTGGGAAGACCCAGTACTTC
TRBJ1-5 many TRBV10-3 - CAISEAGRESNQPQHF TGTGCCATCAGTGAGGCGGGCCGGGAAAGCAATCAGCCCCAGCATTTT
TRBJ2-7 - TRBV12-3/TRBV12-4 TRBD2 CASSLTSERNEQYF TGTGCCAGCAGTTTGACTAGCGAGAGAAACGAGCAGTACTTC
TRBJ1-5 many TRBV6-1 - CASSGQESNQPQHF TGTGCCAGCAGTGGACAGGAGAGCAATCAGCCCCAGCATTTT
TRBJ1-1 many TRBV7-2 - CASTPGLPEAFF TGTGCCAGCACCCCGGGACTACCTGAAGCTTTCTTT
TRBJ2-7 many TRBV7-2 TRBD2 CASSLRLAETYEQYF TGTGCCAGCAGCCTTCGACTAGCGGAGACCTACGAGCAGTACTTC
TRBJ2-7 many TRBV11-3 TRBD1 CASSLNPDRAYEQYF TGTGCCAGCAGCTTAAACCCGGACAGGGCCTACGAGCAGTACTTC
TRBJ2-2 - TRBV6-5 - CASSLATSNTGELFF TGTGCCAGCTCACTCGCGACTAGTAACACCGGGGAGCTGTTTTTT
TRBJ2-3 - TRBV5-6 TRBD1 CASSGQGLGTDTQYF TGTGCCAGCAGCGGACAGGGTTTGGGCACAGATACGCAGTATTTT
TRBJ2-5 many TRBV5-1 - CASSVQQETQYF TGCGCCAGCAGCGTACAGCAAGAGACCCAGTACTTC
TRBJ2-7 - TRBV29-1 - CSGTVVHYEQYF TGCAGCGGGACGGTCGTTCACTACGAGCAGTACTTC
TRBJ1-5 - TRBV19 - CATADGGGNQPQHF TGTGCCACCGCGGACGGTGGGGGCAATCAGCCCCAGCATTTT
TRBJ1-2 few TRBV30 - CAWSVGGYGYTF TGTGCCTGGAGTGTAGGAGGGTATGGCTACACCTTC
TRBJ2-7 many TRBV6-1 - CASSEQRLYEQYF TGTGCCAGCAGTGAGCAGCGACTCTACGAGCAGTACTTC
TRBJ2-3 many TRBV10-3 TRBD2 CAIKQAGGTDTQYF TGTGCCATCAAGCAGGCGGGAGGCACAGATACGCAGTATTTT
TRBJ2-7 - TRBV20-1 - CSGSTVVGHEQYF TGCAGTGGGTCCACAGTGGTGGGCCACGAGCAGTACTTC
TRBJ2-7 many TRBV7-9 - CASSSGGQRYEQYF TGTGCCAGCAGCTCCGGAGGACAGCGCTACGAGCAGTACTTC
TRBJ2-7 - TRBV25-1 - CASSRAREQYF TGTGCCAGCAGTCGGGCTCGCGAGCAGTACTTC
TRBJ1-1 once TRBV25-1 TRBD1 CASSEEPTGARLEAFF TGTGCCAGCAGTGAAGAGCCGACAGGGGCGAGACTAGAAGCTTTCTTT